This T cell receptor (beta chain) appears in the sequencing data of a study of identical twins. The table lists this clonotype with many counts. Its antigen remains unidentified. Healthy Caucasians were all of the donors. Unique molecular identifiers were present on the cDNA, which also gained a universal primer site by template switching. TCRdb reprocessed the 5' RACE reads via MiXCR and lists one record per CDR3 protein. The repertoire holds some 240,000 distinct CDR3 sequences, with around 8.8% as singletons. General observations from the study: Alpha sequences that were out-of-frame and twin-shared showed an excess of low generation probability. Cord blood's abundant beta clonotypes had fewer insertions, unlike memory repertoires.

V was shortened by 6 bases and J by 0 bases, with 15 bases between the two germline ends. Germline V gene sequence: CDR1 SGHVS, CDR2 FQNEAQ. There are 15 residues in the CDR3. This sample also appeared in a second study, on yellow fever vaccine responses in identical twins.

The V call is TRBV7-8, the J call TRBJ2-7, with unresolved D. This receptor was taken from a young woman in good health. Sequencing was carried out using CD8+ T cells sorted from blood. The CDR3, as DNA: TGTGCCAGCAGGAGTGGCGGTCCCAGCTCCTACGAGCAGTACTTC. Translation: CASRSGGPSSYEQYF.